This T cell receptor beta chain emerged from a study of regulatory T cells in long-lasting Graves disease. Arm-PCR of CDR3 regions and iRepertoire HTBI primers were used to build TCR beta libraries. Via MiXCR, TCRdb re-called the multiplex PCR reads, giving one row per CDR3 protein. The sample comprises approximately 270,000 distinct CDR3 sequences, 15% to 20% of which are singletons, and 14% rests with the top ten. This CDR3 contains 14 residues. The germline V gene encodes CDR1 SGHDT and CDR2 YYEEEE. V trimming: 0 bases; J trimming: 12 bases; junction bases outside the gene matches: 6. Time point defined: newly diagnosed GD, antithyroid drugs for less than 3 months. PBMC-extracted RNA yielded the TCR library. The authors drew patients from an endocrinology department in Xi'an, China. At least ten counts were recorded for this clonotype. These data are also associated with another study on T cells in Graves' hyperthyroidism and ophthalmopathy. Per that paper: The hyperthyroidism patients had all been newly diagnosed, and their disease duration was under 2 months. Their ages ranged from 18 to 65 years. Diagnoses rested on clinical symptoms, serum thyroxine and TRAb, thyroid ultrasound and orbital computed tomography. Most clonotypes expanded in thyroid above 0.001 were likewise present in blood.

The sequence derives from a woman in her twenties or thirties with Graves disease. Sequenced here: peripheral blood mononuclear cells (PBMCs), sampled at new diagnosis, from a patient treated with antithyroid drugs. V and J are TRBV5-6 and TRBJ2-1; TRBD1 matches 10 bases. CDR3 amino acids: CASSLGGQGMGQFF. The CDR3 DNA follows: TGTGCCAGCAGCTTGGGGGGACAGGGGATGGGGCAGTTCTTC.